This entry describes one T cell receptor (beta chain). The table lists this clone with a few counts. Its antigen is still unknown. Per-base quality was not reported, and no clone a single base away is much larger than it. The data were obtained in a study of cytomegalovirus exposure and HLA in healthy donors (dated by TCRdb to about 2017). About the full investigation: According to an earlier analysis of a few hundred of the donors, about 190 million T cells yielded 95 million to 140 million unique TCR beta sequences and approximately 280 Gb of sequence data. An early release that covered around 590 HLA-typed donors contained approximately 300 gigabases of sequencing data and around 85 million unique TCR sequences. Of the roughly 400 genotyped donors, 65% to 90% fell in the genetic ancestry cluster associated with self-reported Caucasian donors. The aim of the study was to test whether cataloging public T cell receptors could identify signatures of past pathogen exposure. The study profiled the T cell repertoires of 500 to 800 subjects by immunosequencing and related them to cytomegalovirus serostatus. Besides the first cohort of hundreds of subjects, a separate validation cohort made up of some 110 different subjects was used. The study combined high-throughput TCR immunosequencing, statistical association of individual TCRs with disease status, and machine learning to predict cytomegalovirus infection status. To study patterns of TCR occurrence, a later analysis re-analyzed previously published TCR beta repertoires from 666 donors and added high-resolution HLA genotyping. Rather than drawing on any new phenotypic data, the later analysis identified candidate immune exposures from TCR beta sequences and the way those sequences occurred across donors. In an earlier analysis of several hundred of the donors, high-throughput TCR beta sequencing was used to judge whether each TCR beta V gene segment behaved as functional or pseudogenic. Donor age, sex, ethnicity and CMV serostatus were collected together with the repertoire data. A later genetic analysis took genome-wide SNP genotypes for about 65% of the 666 donors and used that subset as a discovery cohort. All discovery cohort repertoires had been generated on a single sequencing platform. HLA typing covered class I and class II loci at four-digit resolution. The number of typed donors differed by locus: about 629-640 for A, B, C, DRB1 and DQB1; some 540 for DQA1; around 580 for DPA1; and some 470 for DPB1. Because of strong linkage in the cohort, roughly five DR-DQ haplotypes were treated as single units for association and clustering. On average, 235,054 unique TCR beta nucleotide sequences were sequenced per donor among some 430 genotyped donors of the cohort, with roughly 18% of those sequences being non-productive.

Library creation used the immunoSEQ multiplex PCR assay. For the multiplex PCR, a mixture combining 60 forward primers for TCR Vbeta segments and 13 reverse primers for TCR Jbeta segments was used. A multiplex PCR assay on genomic DNA amplified the CDR3 region of rearranged TCR beta genes. On the Illumina HiSeq System, the amplified TCR beta libraries were sequenced as 87-base-pair reads. The original pipeline was this. Across the 500 to 850 repertoires, a later analysis counted tens of millions of unique TCR beta chains, some 11 million of which were shared by at least two donors. A nearest-neighbor algorithm error-corrected the raw reads and collapsed the reads into unique sequences, merging closely related sequences to remove PCR and sequencing errors. To assign V, D and J gene segments, CDR3 sequences were aligned to IMGT reference sequences. For a sequence to be retained, at least a six-nucleotide match to both a V gene segment and a J gene segment was required. Rearrangements were classified as productive when the CDR3 lacked stop codons and remained in frame with V and J, and all other rearrangements were classified as non-productive. CDR3 was defined by IMGT convention, running from the second conserved V-encoded cysteine to the conserved J-encoded phenylalanine. Sequences without an unambiguous match to a single V gene segment were excluded from the earlier analysis of approximately 560 of the donors. In an earlier analysis of approximately 550 of the donors, V segments were called functional above 56.7% productive rearrangements and were called segregating when the between-donor standard deviation exceeded 5%. A statistical classification framework was built for diagnosing cytomegalovirus status from the catalog of TCR beta chain sequences. A later analysis assigned V and J genes by comparing TCR nucleotide sequences with IMGT/GENE-DB human TR gene sequences. In a later analysis, CDR3 sequences and most-parsimonious VDJ recombination scenarios were assigned using the TCRdist pipeline. In a later analysis, each TCR beta chain was defined by its CDR3 amino acid sequence together with its V-gene family, and reads without a unique V-gene family were excluded. As a way to deal with suspected cross-contamination and a sequencing artifact, a later analysis dropped more than 500 nucleotide sequences that were highly shared and had low generation probability. For each public chain, a later analysis derived a clonal expansion index from normalized ranks of inferred template counts within each repertoire. A later analysis computed generation probabilities with a VDJ recombination model fitted to out-of-frame rearrangements, and checked the results against IGoR. In a later analysis, TCR-TCR, TCR-HLA and TCR-CMV co-occurrence was scored with hypergeometric tests, and a repertoire-size bias correction was applied to TCR pairs. In a later analysis, false discovery rates were estimated by permuting HLA or CMV assignments 20 times. In a later analysis, co-occurring TCRs were grouped with DBSCAN, and TCRdist sequence similarity was added when clustering was performed within HLA-allele-positive subsets. Repertoires with fewer than 30,000 or more than 120,000 public chains, plus five repertoires with anomalous nucleotide sharing, were excluded from co-occurrence clustering. Drawn from immuneACCESS, this table holds only the in-frame rearrangements with V and J called that TCRdb kept. Clones are partly lost; checked studies trace under half to an unresolved V gene and leave the rest unexplained. That table gives V, J and clone size, and the DNA gave D and trimming. This sample comprises around 70,000 clones, about two thirds of them detected only once. The ten largest clones take up 9% to 14% of the sample.

Results the study describes overall, beyond this receptor: Because counts were too low, about 17 rarely observed V segments, including chromosome 9 orphons, were excluded from the earlier analysis of 587 of the donors. Because the 87-base-pair reads could not distinguish some IMGT-functional V segments, including TRBV6-2 and TRBV6-3, those segments were excluded. CMV serostatus was the only immune exposure information available for the cohort. A later genetic analysis associated a missense DCLRE1C variant with V-gene and J-gene trimming of TCR beta chains, and an independent cohort replicated the association. According to a later genetic analysis, donors in an Asian-associated ancestry cluster had fewer N-insertions in productive TCRs than the approximately 670-donor mean. Assigning TCR associations to individual alleles was difficult when HLA alleles, especially DR and DQ, strongly co-occurred. A further reported finding was that TCR beta sequences accurately predicted the HLA-A and HLA-B alleles for most subjects in the first cohort. Linkage disequilibrium might explain the correlated functional status among segregating V segments, but an unknown experimental factor could not be excluded. The authors suggested that the approach could potentially be generalized to other disease states and immunological phenotypes. Presence/absence analyses assumed roughly uniform sequencing depth across donors, an assumption that may not hold. A few of the identified cytomegalovirus-associated TCR beta chains were confirmed in vitro to be specific for cytomegalovirus antigens. Compared with equally common non-associated chains, HLA-associated TCR beta chains in a later analysis were more clonally expanded and had lower generation probabilities. In a later analysis, some 18,000 TCR beta sequences were associated with specific HLA alleles at a false discovery rate of 0.05. Because HLA typing was missing for some donors at each locus, association tests included only the typed subset. In a later analysis, several top co-occurrence clusters were reported to appear linked to parvovirus B19, influenza, CMV and Epstein-Barr virus. In an earlier analysis of roughly 500 of the donors, most TCR beta V segments appeared in productive rearrangements about 87% or about 30% of the time, broadly matching IMGT annotations. A later analysis found that TCR association rates varied across HLA loci, with DRB1 alleles showing the most associated TCRs and HLA-C alleles the fewest. Most TCR sequences were observed very rarely across donors, whereas some public TCRs were present in many individuals. A total of fewer than 200 TCR beta chains were listed by the study as associated with cytomegalovirus. A later analysis found that most CMV-associated TCR beta chains appeared HLA-restricted, with HLA associations seemingly driven largely by CMV exposure. The classifier was reported to diagnose cytomegalovirus status with high specificity and sensitivity in both the original and validation cohorts. A cluster of highly shared sequence variants was judged likely to represent a technical artifact of the sequencing pipeline. In this cohort, only TCR beta chains were sequenced, and detectable features were limited by the absence of alpha or paired-chain data.

The CDR3 goes from the cysteine to the phenylalanine over 13 residues. The retained sequence is limited to the CDR3, 39 bases, with the frame set at the first base. Trimmed from V: 5 bases; trimmed from J: 4 bases; junction bases lacking a gene match: 0. CDR1 LNHDA and CDR2 SQIVND were looked up in the germline V gene (reference sequence). The cohort was made up of 666 healthy bone marrow donors. At the time of sampling, all cohort members were nominally healthy, though unrecorded immune exposures were likely present. The donor tested CMV seropositive and was one of the 289 seropositive cohort members. Each donor provided a peripheral blood sample, and peripheral blood mononuclear cells were used for TCR beta sequencing. Genomic DNA was extracted from the blood cell samples with the Qiagen DNeasy Blood Extraction Kit.

This sequence was found in a woman between 40 and 50 years old in good health and CMV-seropositive. Material for sequencing was PBMCs. The V gene is TRBV19 and the J gene is TRBJ1-4; a stretch of 8 junction bases matches TRBD1. The CDR3 protein: CASSGTGNEKLFF. The DNA reads TGTGCCAGTAGTGGGACAGGTAATGAAAAACTGTTTTTT.